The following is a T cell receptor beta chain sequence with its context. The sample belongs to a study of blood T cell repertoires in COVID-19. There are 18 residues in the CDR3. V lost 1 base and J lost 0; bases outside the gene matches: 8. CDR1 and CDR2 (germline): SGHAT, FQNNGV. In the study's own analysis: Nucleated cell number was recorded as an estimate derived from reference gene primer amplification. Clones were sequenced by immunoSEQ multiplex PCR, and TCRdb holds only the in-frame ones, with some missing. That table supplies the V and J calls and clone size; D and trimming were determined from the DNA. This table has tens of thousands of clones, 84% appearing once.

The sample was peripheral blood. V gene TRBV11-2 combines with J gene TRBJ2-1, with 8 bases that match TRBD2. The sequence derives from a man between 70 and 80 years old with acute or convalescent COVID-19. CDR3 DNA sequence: TGTGCCAGCAGCTTAGTTCCGGGACTAGTGAGCTCCTACAATGAGCAGTTCTTC. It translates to CASSLVPGLVSSYNEQFF. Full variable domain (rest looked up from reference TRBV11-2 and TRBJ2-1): EAGVAQSPRYKIIEKRQSVAFWCNPISGHATLYWYQQILGQGPKLLIQFQNNGVVDDSQLPKDRFSAERLKGVDSTLKIQPAKLEDSAVYLCASSLVPGLVSSYNEQFFGPGTRLTVL.